The subject of this entry is one T cell receptor beta chain. Its antigen remains unidentified. Both iRepertoire HTBI primers and Arm-PCR of CDR3 regions were used to build the TCR beta libraries. TCRdb passed the multiplex PCR reads through MiXCR, listing each CDR3 protein once. The table shows a few hundred thousand distinct CDR3 sequences, with roughly 17% occurring only once. This record belongs to a study of regulatory T cells in long-lasting Graves disease. Stated time point: newly diagnosed GD, antithyroid drugs for less than 3 months. Researchers made the TCR library from RNA that was extracted from PBMCs. Study results and limitations: Accuracy may have been reduced by the small sample size.

These records were also assigned to another study, of T cells in Graves' hyperthyroidism and ophthalmopathy. That paper notes: The primer set for the first-round RT-PCR of the TCR CDR3 was HTBI.

Sequenced here: peripheral blood mononuclear cells (PBMCs), sampled at new diagnosis, from a patient treated with antithyroid drugs. The TCR comes from a man in his forties with Graves disease.

CDR3 residues: CASSYAGAGGYNEQFF. CDR3 sequence (DNA): TGTGCCAGCAGTTACGCGGGGGCGGGGGGATACAATGAGCAGTTCTTC. This chain links TRBV2 with TRBJ2-1, with 8 bases aligning to TRBD2. This CDR3 region has 16 residues. V lost 5 bases and J lost 4; bases outside the gene matches: 10. Looked up from germline, CDR1 is SNHLY and CDR2 is FYNNEI.